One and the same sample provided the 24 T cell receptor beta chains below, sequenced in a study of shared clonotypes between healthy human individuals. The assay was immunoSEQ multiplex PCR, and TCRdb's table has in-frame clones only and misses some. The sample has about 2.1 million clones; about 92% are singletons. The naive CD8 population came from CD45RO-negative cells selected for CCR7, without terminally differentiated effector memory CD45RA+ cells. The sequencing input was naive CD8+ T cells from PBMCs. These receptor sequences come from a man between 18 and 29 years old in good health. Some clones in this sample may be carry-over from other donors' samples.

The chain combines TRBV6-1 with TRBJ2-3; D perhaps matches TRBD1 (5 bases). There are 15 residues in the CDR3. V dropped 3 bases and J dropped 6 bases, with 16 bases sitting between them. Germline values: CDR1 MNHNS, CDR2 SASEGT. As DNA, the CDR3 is TGTGCCAGCAGTGATTTGAGGCAGGACAAGGATACGCAGTATTTT. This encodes CASSDLRQDKDTQYF.

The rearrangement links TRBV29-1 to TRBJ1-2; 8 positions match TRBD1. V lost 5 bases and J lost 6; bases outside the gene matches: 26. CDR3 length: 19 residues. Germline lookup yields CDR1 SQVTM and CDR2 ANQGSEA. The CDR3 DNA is TGCAGCGTTAGGATCCAAGCCTGGGACAGGATTGGGGTCGCCGATGGCTACACCTTC. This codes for CSVRIQAWDRIGVADGYTF.

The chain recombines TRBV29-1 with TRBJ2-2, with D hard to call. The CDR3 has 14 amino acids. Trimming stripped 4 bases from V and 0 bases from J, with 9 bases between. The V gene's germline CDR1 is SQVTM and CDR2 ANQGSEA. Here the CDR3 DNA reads TGCAGCGTTGTGGTCAGGACGAACACCGGGGAGCTGTTTTTT. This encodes CSVVVRTNTGELFF.

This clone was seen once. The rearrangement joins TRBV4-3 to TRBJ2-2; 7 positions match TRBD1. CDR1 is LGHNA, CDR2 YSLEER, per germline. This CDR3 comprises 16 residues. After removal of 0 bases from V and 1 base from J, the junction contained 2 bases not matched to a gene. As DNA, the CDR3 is TGCGCCAGCAGCCAAGAAGGGACAGTGAACACCGGGGAGCTGTTTTTT. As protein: CASSQEGTVNTGELFF.

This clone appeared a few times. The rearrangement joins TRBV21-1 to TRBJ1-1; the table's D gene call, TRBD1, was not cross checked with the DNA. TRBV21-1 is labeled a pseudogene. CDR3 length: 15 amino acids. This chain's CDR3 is CARVTQGVMNTEAFF. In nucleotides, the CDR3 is TGTGCCAGAGTAACACAGGGCGTAATGAACACTGAAGCTTTCTTT.

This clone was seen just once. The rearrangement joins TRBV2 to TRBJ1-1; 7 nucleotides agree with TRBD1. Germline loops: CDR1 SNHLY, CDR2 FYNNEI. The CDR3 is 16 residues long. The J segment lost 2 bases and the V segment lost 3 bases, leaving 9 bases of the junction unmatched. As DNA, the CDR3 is TGTGCCAGCAGTGAGCAGACAGGGTCCCAAAACACTGAAGCTTTCTTT. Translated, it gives CASSEQTGSQNTEAFF.

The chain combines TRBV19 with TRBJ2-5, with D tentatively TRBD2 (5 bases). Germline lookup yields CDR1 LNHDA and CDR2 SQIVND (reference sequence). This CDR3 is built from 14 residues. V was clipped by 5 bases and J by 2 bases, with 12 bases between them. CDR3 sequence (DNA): TGTGCCAGTAGTTCCCGGGAACTACAAGAGACCCAGTACTTC. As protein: CASSSRELQETQYF.

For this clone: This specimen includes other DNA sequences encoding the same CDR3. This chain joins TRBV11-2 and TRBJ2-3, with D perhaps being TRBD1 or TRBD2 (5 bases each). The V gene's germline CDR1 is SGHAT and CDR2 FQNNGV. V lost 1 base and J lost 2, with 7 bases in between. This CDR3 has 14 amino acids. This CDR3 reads CASSLVGVTDTQYF. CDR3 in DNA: TGTGCCAGCAGCTTAGTGGGGGTCACAGATACGCAGTATTTT.

Here the CDR3 DNA reads TGTGCCAGCAGCCCTACAGGGCATCAGCCCCAGCATTTT. Protein: CASSPTGHQPQHF. The rearrangement joins TRBV9 to TRBJ1-5, with D possibly matching TRBD1 (6 bases). V was trimmed by 4 bases and J by 5 bases, leaving 10 bases between them. Germline V gives CDR1 SGDLS, CDR2 YYNGEE. The CDR3 sequence is 13 residues long. The full variable domain, completed using reference TRBV9 and TRBJ1-5, is DSGVTQTPKHLITATGQRVTLRCSPRSGDLSVYWYQQSLDQGLQFLIQYYNGEERAKGNILERFSAQQFPDLHSELNLSSLELGDSALYFCASSPTGHQPQHFGDGTRLSIL.

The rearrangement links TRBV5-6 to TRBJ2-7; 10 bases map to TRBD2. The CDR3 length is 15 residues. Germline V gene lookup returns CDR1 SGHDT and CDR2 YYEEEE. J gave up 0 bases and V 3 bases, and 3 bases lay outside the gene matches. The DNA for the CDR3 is TGTGCCAGCAGCTCCCGACTAGCGGGCTCCTACGAGCAGTACTTC. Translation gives CASSSRLAGSYEQYF.

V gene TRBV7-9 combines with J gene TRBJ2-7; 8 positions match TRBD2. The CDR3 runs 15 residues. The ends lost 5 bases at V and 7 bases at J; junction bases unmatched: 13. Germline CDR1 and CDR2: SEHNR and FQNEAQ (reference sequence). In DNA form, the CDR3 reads TGTGCCAGCAGCCCGGCCTGGACTAGCATCGGGGAGCAGTACTTC. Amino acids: CASSPAWTSIGEQYF.

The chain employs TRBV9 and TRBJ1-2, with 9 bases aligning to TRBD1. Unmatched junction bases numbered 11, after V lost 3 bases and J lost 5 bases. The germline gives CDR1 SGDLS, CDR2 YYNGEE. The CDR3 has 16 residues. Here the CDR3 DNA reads TGTGCCAGCAGCGCGCGAACCGGACAGGGGATTTATGGCTACACCTTC. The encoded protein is CASSARTGQGIYGYTF.

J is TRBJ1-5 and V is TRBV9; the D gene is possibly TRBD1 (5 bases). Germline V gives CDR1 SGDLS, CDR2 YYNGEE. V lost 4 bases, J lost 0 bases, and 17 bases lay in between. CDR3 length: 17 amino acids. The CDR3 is CASSPNPGVSSNQPQHF. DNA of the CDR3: TGTGCCAGCAGCCCAAATCCGGGGGTTAGTAGCAATCAGCCCCAGCATTTT.

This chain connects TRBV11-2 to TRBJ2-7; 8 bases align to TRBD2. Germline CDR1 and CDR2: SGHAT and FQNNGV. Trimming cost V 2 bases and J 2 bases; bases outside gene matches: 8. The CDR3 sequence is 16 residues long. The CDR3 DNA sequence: TGTGCCAGCAGCTTAAACGGGAGGGCTTCGGCCTACGAGCAGTACTTC. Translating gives CASSLNGRASAYEQYF.

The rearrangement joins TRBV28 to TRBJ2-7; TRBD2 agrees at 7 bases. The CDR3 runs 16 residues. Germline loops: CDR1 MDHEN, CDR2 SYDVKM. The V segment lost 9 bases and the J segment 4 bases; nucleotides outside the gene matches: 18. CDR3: CASREYASGNLYEQYF. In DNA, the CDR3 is TGTGCCAGTAGGGAGTACGCTAGCGGCAACCTATACGAGCAGTACTTC. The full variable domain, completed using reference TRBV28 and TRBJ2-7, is DVKVTQSSRYLVKRTGEKVFLECVQDMDHENMFWYRQDPGLGLRLIYFSYDVKMKEKGDIPEGYSVSREKKERFSLILESASTNQTSMYLCASREYASGNLYEQYFGPGTRLTVT.

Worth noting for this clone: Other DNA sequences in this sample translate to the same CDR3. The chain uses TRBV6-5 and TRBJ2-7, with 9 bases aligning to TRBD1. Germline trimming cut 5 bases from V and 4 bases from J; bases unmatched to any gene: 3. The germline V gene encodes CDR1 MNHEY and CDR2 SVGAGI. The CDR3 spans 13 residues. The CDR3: CASSLDRGYEQYF. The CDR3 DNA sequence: TGTGCCAGCAGTCTTGACAGGGGGTACGAGCAGTACTTC.

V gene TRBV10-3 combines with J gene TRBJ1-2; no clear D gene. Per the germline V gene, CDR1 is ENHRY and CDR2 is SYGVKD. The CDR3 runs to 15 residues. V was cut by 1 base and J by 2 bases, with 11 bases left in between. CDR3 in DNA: TGTGCCATCAGTGAGTTTCGGGTTATGAACTATGGCTACACCTTC. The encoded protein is CAISEFRVMNYGYTF.

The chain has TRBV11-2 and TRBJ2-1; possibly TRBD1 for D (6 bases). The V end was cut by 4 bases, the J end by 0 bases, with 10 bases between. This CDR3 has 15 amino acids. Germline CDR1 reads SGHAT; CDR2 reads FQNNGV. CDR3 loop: CASSSGHLSYNEQFF. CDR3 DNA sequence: TGTGCCAGCAGCTCGGGACATCTCTCCTACAATGAGCAGTTCTTC.

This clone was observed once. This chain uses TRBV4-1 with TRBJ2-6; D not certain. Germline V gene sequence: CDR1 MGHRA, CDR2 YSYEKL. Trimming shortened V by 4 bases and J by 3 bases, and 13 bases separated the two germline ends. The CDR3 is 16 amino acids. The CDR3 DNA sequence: TGCGCCAGCAGCCCAGCGAAGGGTGTTGGGGCCAACGTCCTGACTTTC. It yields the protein CASSPAKGVGANVLTF.

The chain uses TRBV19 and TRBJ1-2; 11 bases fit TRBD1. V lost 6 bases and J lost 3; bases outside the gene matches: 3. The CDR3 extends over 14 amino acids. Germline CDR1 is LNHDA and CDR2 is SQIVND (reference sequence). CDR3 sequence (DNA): TGTGCCAGTAGGGACAGGGGGCGCCACTATGGCTACACCTTC. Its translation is CASRDRGRHYGYTF.

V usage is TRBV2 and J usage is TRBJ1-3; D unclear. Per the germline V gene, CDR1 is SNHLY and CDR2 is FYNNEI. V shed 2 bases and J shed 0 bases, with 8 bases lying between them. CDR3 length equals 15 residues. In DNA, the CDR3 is TGTGCCAGCAGTGAACGAGCCAGCTCTGGAAACACCATATATTTT. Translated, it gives CASSERASSGNTIYF. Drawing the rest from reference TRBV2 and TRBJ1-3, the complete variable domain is EPEVTQTPSHQVTQMGQEVILRCVPISNHLYFYWYRQILGQKVEFLVSFYNNEISEKSEIFDDQFSVERPDGSNFTLKIRSTKLEDSAMYFCASSERASSGNTIYFGEGSWLTVV.

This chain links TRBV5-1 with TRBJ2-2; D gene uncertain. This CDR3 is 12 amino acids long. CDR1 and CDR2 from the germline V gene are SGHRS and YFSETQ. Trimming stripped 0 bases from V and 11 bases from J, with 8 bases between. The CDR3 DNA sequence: TGCGCCAGCAGCTTGGGCCCCCCAGAGCTGTTTTTT. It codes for CASSLGPPELFF.

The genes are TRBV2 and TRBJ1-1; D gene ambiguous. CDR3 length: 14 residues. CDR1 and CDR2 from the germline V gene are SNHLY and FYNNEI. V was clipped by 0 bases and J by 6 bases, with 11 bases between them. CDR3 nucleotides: TGTGCCAGCAGTGAAGCACGGCCCGCAGCTGAAGCTTTCTTT. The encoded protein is CASSEARPAAEAFF.

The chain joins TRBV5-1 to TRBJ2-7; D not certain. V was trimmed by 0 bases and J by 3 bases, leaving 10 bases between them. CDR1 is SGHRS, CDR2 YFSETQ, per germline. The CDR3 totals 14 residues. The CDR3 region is CASSLGGAVYEQYF. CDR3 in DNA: TGCGCCAGCAGCTTGGGCGGAGCTGTCTACGAGCAGTACTTC.